This is a list of T cell receptor beta chains from one sample in a study of blood T cell repertoires in COVID-19. Sequencing was performed with immunoSEQ multiplex PCR; in TCRdb, only in-frame clones are kept and a portion is missing. The sample yields roughly 180,000 clones, 76% seen once. What was sequenced was peripheral blood. The receptor source for this set is a woman aged 50 to 60 with active or convalescent COVID-19. Both conserved end residues are part of each CDR3. Fields, in order: D gene, V gene, J gene, clone size, CDR3 protein, CDR3 DNA. The D gene is left open where the match is weak. Part of the rows lack a size; the others show once, few, many or a class for expanded clones.

NA	TRBV28	TRBJ1-3	once	CASSRPLRTGSGNTIYF	TGTGCCAGCAGCCGGCCCCTGAGAACAGGGTCCGGAAACACCATATATTTT
TRBD2	TRBV27	TRBJ2-3	once	CASSALAGVADTQYF	TGTGCCAGCAGTGCCCTAGCGGGAGTGGCAGATACGCAGTATTTT
TRBD1	TRBV5-1	TRBJ1-2	NA	CASSPGQGGGYTF	TGCGCCAGCAGCCCTGGACAGGGAGGTGGCTACACCTTC
TRBD2	TRBV19	TRBJ2-3	NA	CASSIVTSGFTDTQYF	TGTGCCAGTAGTATAGTTACTAGCGGATTCACAGATACGCAGTATTTT
TRBD1	TRBV5-8	TRBJ2-3	NA	CASSEAKGQNTDTQYF	TGTGCCAGCAGCGAAGCGAAGGGACAGAACACAGATACGCAGTATTTT
NA	TRBV7-9	TRBJ1-1	NA	CASSLAVAGTEAFF	TGTGCCAGCAGCTTAGCTGTGGCGGGGACTGAAGCTTTCTTT
NA	TRBV28	TRBJ1-2	NA	CASSQGGAGEIYGYTF	TGTGCCAGCAGTCAAGGGGGGGCAGGGGAAATCTATGGCTACACCTTC
NA	TRBV28	TRBJ1-2	NA	CASSLGGGPLNYGYTF	TGTGCCAGCAGTTTAGGAGGAGGGCCCCTTAACTATGGCTACACCTTC
TRBD1	TRBV2	TRBJ1-2	NA	CASRQGAGGYTF	TGTGCCAGCAGGCAGGGGGCGGGTGGCTACACCTTC
NA	TRBV25-1	TRBJ1-1	NA	CASSEYGAGTEAFF	TGTGCCAGCAGTGAATATGGGGCGGGGACTGAAGCTTTCTTT
NA	TRBV11-2	TRBJ1-2	NA	CASSPRVGGPYTF	TGTGCCAGCAGCCCCCGGGTTGGGGGCCCCTACACCTTC
TRBD1	TRBV5-5	TRBJ2-7	NA	CASSWEVDRALGQYF	TGTGCCAGCAGCTGGGAGGTGGACAGGGCGCTTGGGCAGTACTTC
NA	TRBV30	TRBJ2-1	NA	CAWSATRDKQFF	TGTGCCTGGAGTGCGACCCGGGATAAGCAGTTCTTC
NA	TRBV9	TRBJ1-1	NA	CASSPHTGSEQNTEAFF	TGTGCCAGCAGCCCCCACACAGGGTCCGAGCAGAACACTGAAGCTTTCTTT
NA	TRBV6-2/TRBV6-3	TRBJ2-1	NA	CASSQTRNEQFF	TGTGCCAGCAGTCAGACTAGAAATGAGCAGTTCTTC
TRBD1	TRBV9	TRBJ1-5	NA	CASSVGDRGNQPQHF	TGTGCCAGCAGCGTAGGGGACAGGGGCAATCAGCCCCAGCATTTT
TRBD2	TRBV3-1/TRBV3-2	TRBJ2-1	NA	CASSQDTPLTSGRRNEQFF	TGTGCCAGCAGCCAAGACACGCCGCTTACTAGCGGGAGAAGGAATGAGCAGTTCTTC
NA	TRBV2	TRBJ2-6	NA	CASSEALSGSGANVLTF	TGTGCCAGCAGTGAAGCGCTATCGGGCTCTGGGGCCAACGTCCTGACTTTC
NA	TRBV9	TRBJ2-1	NA	CASSASSGTTYNEQFF	TGTGCCAGCAGCGCCTCCTCCGGGACAACCTACAATGAGCAGTTCTTC
NA	TRBV19	TRBJ1-2	once	CASSIRVNYGYTF	TGTGCCAGTAGTATTCGAGTTAACTATGGCTACACCTTC
TRBD1	TRBV19	TRBJ1-2	NA	CASSIGTGVYGYTF	TGTGCCAGTAGTATTGGGACAGGGGTCTATGGCTACACCTTC
TRBD1	TRBV7-9	TRBJ1-2	many	CASSPGQGNYGYTF	TGTGCCAGCAGCCCTGGACAGGGGAACTATGGCTACACCTTC
TRBD1	TRBV11-2	TRBJ2-3	NA	CASSLVGGLVTDTQYF	TGTGCCAGCAGCTTAGTAGGGGGCCTCGTAACAGATACGCAGTATTTT
TRBD2	TRBV15	TRBJ2-1	NA	CATSRDYPEAGPKNEQFF	TGTGCCACCAGCAGAGATTACCCCGAAGCGGGGCCTAAGAATGAGCAGTTCTTC
TRBD2	TRBV20-1	TRBJ2-3	NA	CSASEGSGVGETQYF	TGCAGTGCTAGTGAGGGCAGCGGGGTCGGTGAAACGCAGTATTTT
TRBD1	TRBV9	TRBJ1-6	NA	CASSPTGIGTGDNSPLHF	TGTGCCAGCAGCCCTACAGGGATCGGGACAGGAGATAATTCACCCCTCCACTTT
TRBD1	TRBV28	TRBJ2-5	NA	CASSTPGGRETQYF	TGTGCCAGCAGTACCCCAGGGGGAAGAGAGACCCAGTACTTC
TRBD1	TRBV19	TRBJ2-5	few	CASRATGVSVETQYF	TGTGCCAGTAGAGCGACAGGGGTTTCCGTAGAGACCCAGTACTTC
TRBD1	TRBV2	TRBJ2-3	NA	CASSNRQGASTDTQYF	TGTGCCAGCAGTAATAGACAGGGGGCTAGCACAGATACGCAGTATTTT
TRBD2	TRBV4-1	TRBJ2-2	NA	CASSQDASGTGELFF	TGCGCCAGCAGCCAAGATGCTAGCGGTACCGGGGAGCTGTTTTTT
NA	TRBV15	TRBJ1-2	NA	CATSSVGLTANYGYTF	TGTGCCACCAGCAGCGTGGGCCTGACAGCTAACTATGGCTACACCTTC
NA	TRBV6-5	TRBJ1-4	once	CASRAGTLLGEKLFF	TGTGCCAGCAGGGCCGGGACTCTATTGGGTGAAAAACTGTTTTTT
NA	TRBV7-2	TRBJ1-1	once	CASSSRQVPTEAFF	TGTGCCAGCAGCTCACGACAGGTTCCCACTGAAGCTTTCTTT
NA	TRBV9	TRBJ1-5	few	CASSVNDETYQPQHF	TGTGCCAGCAGCGTAAACGACGAGACATATCAGCCCCAGCATTTT
TRBD2	TRBV6-5	TRBJ2-7	once	CASSTPTSGSYEQYF	TGTGCCAGCAGTACCCCAACTAGCGGGAGCTACGAGCAGTACTTC
TRBD1	TRBV5-6	TRBJ2-7	once	CASRGTGGSPYEQYF	TGTGCCAGCAGAGGTACAGGGGGCTCTCCTTACGAGCAGTACTTC
NA	TRBV3-1/TRBV3-2	TRBJ2-7	few	CASSQGGTHYEQYF	TGTGCCAGCAGCCAAGGAGGGACACACTACGAGCAGTACTTC
TRBD1	TRBV4-2	TRBJ1-4	NA	CASSQRGAGGTGSEKLFF	TGTGCCAGCAGCCAAAGGGGCGCCGGGGGGACAGGGTCTGAAAAACTGTTTTTT
TRBD1	TRBV5-1	TRBJ1-4	NA	CASSFGQGASTNEKLFF	TGCGCCAGCAGCTTTGGACAGGGGGCGTCCACTAATGAAAAACTGTTTTTT
TRBD2	TRBV7-6	TRBJ2-7	NA	CASSQTSGYEQYF	TGTGCCAGCAGCCAGACTAGCGGATACGAGCAGTACTTC
NA	TRBV7-2	TRBJ1-1	NA	CASSPWGGAGGTEAFF	TGTGCCAGCAGCCCTTGGGGCGGGGCGGGTGGAACTGAAGCTTTCTTT
NA	TRBV30	TRBJ2-2	once	CAWTSAISNTGELFF	TGTGCCTGGACTAGCGCGATATCCAACACCGGGGAGCTGTTTTTT
TRBD2	TRBV5-4	TRBJ2-5	NA	CASSLATSGGLEETQYF	TGTGCCAGCAGCTTGGCTACTAGCGGGGGGTTGGAGGAGACCCAGTACTTC
TRBD1	TRBV6-6	TRBJ2-7	once	CASRQDRVGEQYF	TGTGCCAGCAGACAGGACAGGGTGGGCGAGCAGTACTTC
NA	TRBV5-4	TRBJ2-7	NA	CASSLEAGESYEQYF	TGTGCCAGCAGCTTGGAGGCAGGGGAATCCTACGAGCAGTACTTC